This T cell receptor beta chain was recorded in a study of a mutant IDH1 vaccine in newly diagnosed glioma. At the level of the study: Visit V12 was scheduled at week 35 and visit V13 at week 47.

The table came from immunoSEQ multiplex PCR; TCRdb's copy has only in-frame clones and leaves some out. Of nearly 50,000 clones listed, less than 85% were seen once; the top ten hold 3.5% to 5.5%. Study conclusions and caveats: Induction of immune responses by the vaccine occurred in about 95% of patients.

Indicated time point: week 47, end of study. All doses held 300 ug of mutant IDH1 20-mer peptide, with topical imiquimod. Vaccinations, eight in total, occurred in weeks 1, 3, 5, 7, 11, 15, 19, 23. Comments on this clone: Its antigen is not identified.

The V gene lost 4 bases and the J gene lost 1 base, with 8 bases spanning the gap. In germline, CDR1 is SGHKS, CDR2 YYEKEE (reference sequence). The CDR3 is made up of 13 amino acids. The chain joins TRBV5-5 to TRBJ1-1; D is unresolved. This sequence was found in a woman in her twenties or thirties with glioma. Some clones in this sample may be carry-over from other donors' samples. This specimen consisted of PBMCs, obtained from a glioma patient whose treatment included an IDH1 peptide vaccine. CDR3 protein: CASSLTPNTEAFF. The CDR3, as DNA: TGTGCCAGCAGCCTGACACCGAACACTGAAGCTTTCTTT.